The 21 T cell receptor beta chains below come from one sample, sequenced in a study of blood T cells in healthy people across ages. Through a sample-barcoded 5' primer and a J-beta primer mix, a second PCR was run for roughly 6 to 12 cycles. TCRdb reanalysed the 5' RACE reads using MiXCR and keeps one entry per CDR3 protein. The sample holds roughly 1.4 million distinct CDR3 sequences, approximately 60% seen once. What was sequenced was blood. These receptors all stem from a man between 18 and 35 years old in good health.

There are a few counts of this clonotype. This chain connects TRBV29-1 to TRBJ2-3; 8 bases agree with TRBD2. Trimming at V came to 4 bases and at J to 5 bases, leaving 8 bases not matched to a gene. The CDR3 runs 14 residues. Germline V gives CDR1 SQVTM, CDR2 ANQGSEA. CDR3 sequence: CSVVRAGEGDTQYF. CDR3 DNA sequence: TGCAGCGTTGTGAGAGCGGGAGAGGGAGATACGCAGTATTTT.

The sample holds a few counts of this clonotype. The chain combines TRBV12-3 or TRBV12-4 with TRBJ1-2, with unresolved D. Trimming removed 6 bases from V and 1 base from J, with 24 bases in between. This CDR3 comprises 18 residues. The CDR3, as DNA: TGTGCCAGCAGAACAACCCCCTCCGACGGACCGATTAACTATGGCTACACCTTC. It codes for CASRTTPSDGPINYGYTF.

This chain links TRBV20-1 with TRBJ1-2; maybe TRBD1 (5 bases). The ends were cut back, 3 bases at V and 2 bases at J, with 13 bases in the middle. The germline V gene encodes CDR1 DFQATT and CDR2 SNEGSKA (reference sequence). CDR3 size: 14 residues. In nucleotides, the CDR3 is TGCAGTGCTAGTGCGGGGGGAGGGAACTATGGCTACACCTTC. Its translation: CSASAGGGNYGYTF.

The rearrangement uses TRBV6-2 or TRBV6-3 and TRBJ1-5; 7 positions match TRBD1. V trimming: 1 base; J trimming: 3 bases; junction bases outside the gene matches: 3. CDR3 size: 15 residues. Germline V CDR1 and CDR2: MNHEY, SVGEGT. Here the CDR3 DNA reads TGTGCCAGCAGTTACTTGGGACAGAACAATCAGCCCCAGCATTTT. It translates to CASSYLGQNNQPQHF.

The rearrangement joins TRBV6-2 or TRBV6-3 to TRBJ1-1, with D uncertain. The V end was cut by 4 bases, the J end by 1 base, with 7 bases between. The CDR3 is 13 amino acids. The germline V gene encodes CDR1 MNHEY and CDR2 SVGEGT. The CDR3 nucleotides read TGTGCCAGCAGTTTCCATCCGAACACTGAAGCTTTCTTT. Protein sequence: CASSFHPNTEAFF.

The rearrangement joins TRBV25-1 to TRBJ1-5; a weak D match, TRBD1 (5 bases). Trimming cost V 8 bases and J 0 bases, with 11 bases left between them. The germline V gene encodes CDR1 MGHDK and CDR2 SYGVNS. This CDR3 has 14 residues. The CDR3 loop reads CASGGTDSNQPQHF. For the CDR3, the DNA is TGTGCCAGCGGAGGGACTGATAGCAATCAGCCCCAGCATTTT. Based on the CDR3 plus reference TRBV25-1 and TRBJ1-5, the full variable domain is EADIYQTPRYLVIGTGKKITLECSQTMGHDKMYWYQQDPGMELHLIHYSYGVNSTEKGDLSSESTVSRIRTEHFPLTLESARPSHTSQYLCASGGTDSNQPQHFGDGTRLSIL.

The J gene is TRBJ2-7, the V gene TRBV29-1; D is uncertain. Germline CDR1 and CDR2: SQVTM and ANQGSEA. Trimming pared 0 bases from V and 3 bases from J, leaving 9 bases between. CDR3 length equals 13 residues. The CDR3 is CSVEDQAGYEQYF. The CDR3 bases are TGCAGCGTTGAAGATCAGGCAGGCTACGAGCAGTACTTC.

The CDR3 nucleotides are TGTGCCACCAGTACCTGGAACCAAGAGACCCAGTACTTC. The encoded protein is CATSTWNQETQYF. The chain combines TRBV15 with TRBJ2-5; D unclear. Germline values: CDR1 LNHNV, CDR2 YYDKDF (reference sequence). V lost 6 bases to trimming and J lost 0 bases, with 8 bases between them. This CDR3 spans 13 amino acids.

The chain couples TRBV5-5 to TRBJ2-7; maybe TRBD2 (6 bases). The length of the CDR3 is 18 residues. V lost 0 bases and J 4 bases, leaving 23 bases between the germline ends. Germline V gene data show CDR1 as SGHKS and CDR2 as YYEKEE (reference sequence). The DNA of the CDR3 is TGTGCCAGCAGCTTGGCTGGAGGGCAGGCCTTTTGGGGTTACGAGCAGTACTTC. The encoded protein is CASSLAGGQAFWGYEQYF.

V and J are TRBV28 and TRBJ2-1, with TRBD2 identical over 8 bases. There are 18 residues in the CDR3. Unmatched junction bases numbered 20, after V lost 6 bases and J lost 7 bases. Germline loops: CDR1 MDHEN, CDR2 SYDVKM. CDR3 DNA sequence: TGTGCCAGCAGCATACCCATGACTGGGACTAGAGGTGGGAATGAGCAGTTCTTC. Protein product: CASSIPMTGTRGGNEQFF.

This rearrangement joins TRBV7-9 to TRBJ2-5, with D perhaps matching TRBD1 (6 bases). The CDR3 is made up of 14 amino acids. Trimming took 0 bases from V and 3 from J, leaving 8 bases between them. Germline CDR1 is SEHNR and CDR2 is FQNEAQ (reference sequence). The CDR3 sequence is CASSLARTEETQYF. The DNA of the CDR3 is TGTGCCAGCAGCTTAGCGCGGACAGAAGAGACCCAGTACTTC.

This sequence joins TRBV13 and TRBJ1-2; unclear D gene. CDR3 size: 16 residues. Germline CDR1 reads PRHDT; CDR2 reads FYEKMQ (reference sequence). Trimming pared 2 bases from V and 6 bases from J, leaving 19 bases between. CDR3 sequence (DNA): TGTGCCAGCAGCTTAAAAACGTTGGAGGGAATGAATGGCTACACCTTC. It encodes CASSLKTLEGMNGYTF.

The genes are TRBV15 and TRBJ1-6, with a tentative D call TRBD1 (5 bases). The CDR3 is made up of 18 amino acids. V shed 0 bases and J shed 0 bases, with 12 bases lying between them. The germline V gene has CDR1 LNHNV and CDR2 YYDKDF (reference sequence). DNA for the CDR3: TGTGCCACCAGCAGAGACCCCCCAGGGAGCTCCTATAATTCACCCCTCCACTTT. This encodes CATSRDPPGSSYNSPLHF.

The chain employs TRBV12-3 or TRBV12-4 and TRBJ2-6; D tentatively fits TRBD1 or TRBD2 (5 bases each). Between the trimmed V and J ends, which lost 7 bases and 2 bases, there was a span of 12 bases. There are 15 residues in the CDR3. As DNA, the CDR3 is TGTGCCAGCATCCATCGGGGCACTGGGGCCAACGTCCTGACTTTC. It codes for CASIHRGTGANVLTF.

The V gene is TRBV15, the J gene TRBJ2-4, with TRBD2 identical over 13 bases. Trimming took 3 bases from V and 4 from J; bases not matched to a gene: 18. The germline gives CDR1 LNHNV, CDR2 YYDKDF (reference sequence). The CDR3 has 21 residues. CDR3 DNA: TGTGCCACCAGCAGGAGGTCCAGAGGACTAGCGGGAGAGGGGGCTAAAAACATTCAGTACTTC. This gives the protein CATSRRSRGLAGEGAKNIQYF.

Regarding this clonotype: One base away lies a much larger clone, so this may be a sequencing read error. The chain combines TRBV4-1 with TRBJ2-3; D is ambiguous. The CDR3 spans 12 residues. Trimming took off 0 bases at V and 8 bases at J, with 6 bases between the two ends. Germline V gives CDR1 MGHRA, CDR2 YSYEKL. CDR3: CASSQDPGTQYF. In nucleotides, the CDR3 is TGCGCCAGCAGCCAAGATCCTGGTACGCAGTATTTT.

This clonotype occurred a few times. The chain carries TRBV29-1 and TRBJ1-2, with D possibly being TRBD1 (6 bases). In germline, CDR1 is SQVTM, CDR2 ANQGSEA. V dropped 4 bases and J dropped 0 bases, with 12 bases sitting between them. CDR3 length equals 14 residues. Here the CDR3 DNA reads TGCAGCGTTGTGGCAGGGGCCCCTAACTATGGCTACACCTTC. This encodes CSVVAGAPNYGYTF.

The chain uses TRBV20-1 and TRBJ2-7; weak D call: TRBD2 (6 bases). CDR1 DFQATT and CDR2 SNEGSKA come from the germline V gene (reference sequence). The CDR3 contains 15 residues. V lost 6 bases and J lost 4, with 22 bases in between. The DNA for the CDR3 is TGCAGTGCCTGTTTAGTAGGGACTCTTGTTTACGAGCAGTACTTC. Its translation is CSACLVGTLVYEQYF.

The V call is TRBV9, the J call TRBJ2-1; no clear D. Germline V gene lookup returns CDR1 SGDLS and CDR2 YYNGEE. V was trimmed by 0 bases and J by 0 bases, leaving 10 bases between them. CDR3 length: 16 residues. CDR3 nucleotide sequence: TGTGCCAGCAGCGTAGCCAAGACGAGCTCCTACAATGAGCAGTTCTTC. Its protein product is CASSVAKTSSYNEQFF. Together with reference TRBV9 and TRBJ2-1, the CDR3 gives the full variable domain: DSGVTQTPKHLITATGQRVTLRCSPRSGDLSVYWYQQSLDQGLQFLIQYYNGEERAKGNILERFSAQQFPDLHSELNLSSLELGDSALYFCASSVAKTSSYNEQFFGPGTRLTVL.

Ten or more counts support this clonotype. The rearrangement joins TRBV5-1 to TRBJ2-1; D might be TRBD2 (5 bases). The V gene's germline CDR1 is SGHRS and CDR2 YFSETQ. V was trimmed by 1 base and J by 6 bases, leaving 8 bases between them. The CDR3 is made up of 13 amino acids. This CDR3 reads CASSLSGGNEQFF. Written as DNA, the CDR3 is TGCGCCAGCAGCTTGAGCGGAGGCAATGAGCAGTTCTTC.

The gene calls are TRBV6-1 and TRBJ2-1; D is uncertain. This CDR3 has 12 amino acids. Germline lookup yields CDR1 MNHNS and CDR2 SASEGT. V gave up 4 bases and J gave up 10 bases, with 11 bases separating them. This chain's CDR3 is CASSVSRMEQFF. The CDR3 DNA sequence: TGTGCCAGCAGTGTAAGTAGGATGGAGCAGTTCTTC.